One sample yielded the 32 T cell receptor beta chains listed below, sequenced in a study of T cell responses to AZD1222 COVID-19 vaccine. Repertoires were generated with immunoSEQ multiplex PCR, while TCRdb's copy carries only in-frame clones and drops some. Of 79,000 or so clones listed, more than 70% are singletons. Sequenced here: peripheral blood, sampled 28 days after the second AZD1222 dose. The receptors here all came from an adult who received the AZD1222 COVID-19 vaccine.

The chain has TRBV2 and TRBJ1-5, with 11 bases lining up with TRBD1. CDR3 length equals 14 residues. Losses at the gene ends were 7 bases for V and 6 bases for J; bases not matched to a gene: 5. CDR1 and CDR2 (germline): SNHLY, FYNNEI. The CDR3 region is CASTTGTGGQPQHF. In nucleotides, the CDR3 is TGTGCCAGCACCACCGGGACAGGGGGTCAGCCCCAGCATTTT.

V usage is TRBV7-6 and J usage is TRBJ1-6; D is unclear. The ends were cut back, 1 base at V and 8 bases at J, with 15 bases in the middle. This CDR3 is built from 16 residues. Germline V gene lookup returns CDR1 SGHVS and CDR2 FNYEAQ. CDR3 in DNA: TGTGCCAGCAGCTTAGGTCTCCCTGGGAGGGATTCACCCCTCCACTTT. Its protein product is CASSLGLPGRDSPLHF.

This chain connects TRBV20-1 to TRBJ1-1; no reliable D call. V was clipped by 3 bases and J by 6 bases, with 17 bases between them. The CDR3 spans 14 residues. CDR1 DFQATT and CDR2 SNEGSKA come from the germline V gene (reference sequence). This CDR3 is CSASGGQGYSEAFF. The CDR3, as DNA: TGCAGTGCTAGTGGCGGGCAAGGGTACTCTGAAGCTTTCTTT.

The genes are TRBV7-9 and TRBJ2-5; 8 bases are shared with TRBD1. V shed 5 bases and J 4 bases; nucleotides not matched to a gene: 12. The germline V gene has CDR1 SEHNR and CDR2 FQNEAQ (reference sequence). The CDR3 has 16 amino acids. The CDR3 here is CASSDTLEQGGETQYF. The CDR3 DNA sequence: TGTGCCAGCAGCGACACCTTAGAACAGGGGGGAGAGACCCAGTACTTC.

The V gene is TRBV25-1, the J gene TRBJ1-1, with D unresolved. Germline CDR1 reads MGHDK; CDR2 reads SYGVNS. The CDR3 spans 13 residues. The V end was cut by 4 bases, the J end by 3 bases, with 9 bases between. The DNA for the CDR3 is TGTGCCAGCAGTGGCGGCGGGTACACTGAAGCTTTCTTT. This translates into CASSGGGYTEAFF.

The chain recombines TRBV5-4 with TRBJ2-5; 12 positions match TRBD2. After removal of 2 bases from V and 5 bases from J, the junction contained 10 bases not matched to a gene. Germline-derived CDR1 and CDR2 are SGHNT and YYREEE (reference sequence). CDR3 length: 17 amino acids. In DNA form, the CDR3 reads TGTGCCAGCAGCTTTGATCCTAGCGGGGGGGCGTGGGAGACCCAGTACTTC. Its translation is CASSFDPSGGAWETQYF.

The chain couples TRBV3-1 (or the pseudogene TRBV3-2) to TRBJ1-2; D gene ambiguous. Trimming cost V 1 base and J 1 base, with 7 bases left between them. Germline-derived CDR1 and CDR2 are LGHDT and YNNKEL (reference sequence). The CDR3 sequence is 14 residues long. CDR3 nucleotides: TGTGCCAGCAGCCAAGGAGGAGTTAACTATGGCTACACCTTC. Its translation: CASSQGGVNYGYTF.

The chain links TRBV6-5 to TRBJ1-2; 7 nucleotides match TRBD1. Looked up from germline, CDR1 is MNHEY and CDR2 is SVGAGI. Trimming cost V 6 bases and J 3 bases; bases outside gene matches: 7. This CDR3 is 14 amino acids long. The CDR3 region has the DNA TGTGCCAGCAGCGGGGGCGGGACAGACTATGGCTACACCTTC. Its translation is CASSGGGTDYGYTF.

V and J are TRBV5-1 and TRBJ1-1; TRBD1 aligns across 10 bases. CDR3 length equals 16 residues. Trimming at V came to 4 bases and at J to 4 bases, leaving 10 bases not matched to a gene. Germline V CDR1 and CDR2: SGHRS, YFSETQ. The CDR3 loop reads CASSPRQGARSTEAFF. The CDR3 DNA is TGCGCCAGCAGCCCCCGACAGGGGGCTCGAAGCACTGAAGCTTTCTTT.

The rearrangement joins TRBV6-2 or TRBV6-3 to TRBJ2-7, with unresolved D. Per the germline V gene, CDR1 is MNHEY and CDR2 is SVGEGT. Trimming cost V 4 bases and J 0 bases, with 7 bases left between them. This CDR3 region has 13 residues. The chain's CDR3 is CASSWTSSYEQYF. For the CDR3, the DNA is TGTGCCAGCAGTTGGACCAGCTCCTACGAGCAGTACTTC.

This clone came up once. The chain combines TRBV10-3 with TRBJ2-5, with a possible D match to TRBD2 (5 bases). The V gene's germline CDR1 is ENHRY and CDR2 SYGVKD. Trimming shortened V by 4 bases and J by 2 bases, and 14 bases separated the two germline ends. The CDR3 is 15 residues long. CDR3 bases: TGTGCCATCAGTGTCGGGGAGAACATACAAGAGACCCAGTACTTC. Its translation is CAISVGENIQETQYF.

V is TRBV15 and J is TRBJ2-6; D unresolved. CDR3 length equals 15 residues. Looked up from germline, CDR1 is LNHNV and CDR2 is YYDKDF (reference sequence). V lost 9 bases, J lost 2 bases, and 14 bases lay in between. The CDR3 is CATNNGLAGANVLTF. CDR3 sequence (DNA): TGTGCCACTAACAACGGGTTGGCTGGGGCCAACGTCCTGACTTTC. Full variable domain (outside the CDR3, taken from reference TRBV15 and TRBJ2-6): DAMVIQNPRYQVTQFGKPVTLSCSQTLNHNVMYWYQQKSSQAPKLLFHYYDKDFNNEADTPDNFQSRRPNTSFCFLDIRSPGLGDTAMYLCATNNGLAGANVLTFGAGSRLTVL.

The chain carries TRBV28 and TRBJ2-7; TRBD1 agrees at 8 bases. Germline CDR1 and CDR2: MDHEN and SYDVKM. This CDR3 contains 15 residues. With 2 bases clipped from V and 2 bases from J, the junction kept 5 bases outside the gene matches. The CDR3 sequence is CASSLQQGVAYEQYF. CDR3 nucleotides: TGTGCCAGCAGTTTACAACAGGGGGTGGCCTACGAGCAGTACTTC.

The chain couples TRBV11-2 to TRBJ1-2; D is uncertain. The CDR3 length is 12 residues. Germline values: CDR1 SGHAT, CDR2 FQNNGV. V lost 3 bases and J 6 bases, leaving 8 bases between the germline ends. The CDR3 here is CASSFGRDGYTF. As DNA, the CDR3 is TGTGCCAGCAGCTTTGGGAGGGATGGCTACACCTTC.

This chain joins TRBV6-2 or TRBV6-3 and TRBJ1-1, with a weak D call TRBD1 (6 bases). The CDR3 length is 14 residues. The germline CDR1 and CDR2 sequences are MNHEY and SVGEGT. V gave up 2 bases and J gave up 6 bases, with 13 bases separating them. The CDR3 loop is CASSYPTGWPEAFF. The CDR3 DNA sequence: TGTGCCAGCAGTTACCCTACAGGGTGGCCTGAAGCTTTCTTT.

The CDR3 coding sequence is TGTGCCGTATCACGGGGACAGGAGAATTCACCCCTCCACTTT. Amino acid sequence: CAVSRGQENSPLHF. The chain has TRBV28 and TRBJ1-6, with 8 positions matching TRBD1. V dropped 11 bases and J dropped 7; count of bases not matched to a gene: 10. Germline V gives CDR1 MDHEN, CDR2 SYDVKM. The CDR3 has 14 amino acids.

The chain recombines TRBV28 with TRBJ1-6; D gene unclear. Germline CDR1 MDHEN, CDR2 SYDVKM. CDR3 length: 11 amino acids. Trimming took off 4 bases at V and 10 bases at J, with 5 bases between the two ends. CDR3 coding DNA: TGTGCCAGCAGTTCTACCTCACCCCTCCACTTT. It translates to CASSSTSPLHF.

The rearrangement uses TRBV27 and TRBJ1-6; 8 nucleotides agree with TRBD1. Germline CDR1 and CDR2: MNHEY and SMNVEV (reference sequence). There are 14 residues in the CDR3. V trimming: 2 bases; J trimming: 7 bases; junction bases outside the gene matches: 1. The CDR3 protein is CASSLQGANSPLHF. The CDR3 DNA sequence: TGTGCCAGCAGTTTACAGGGGGCCAATTCACCCCTCCACTTT.

This chain joins TRBV7-6 and TRBJ2-5; a possible D gene is TRBD2 (6 bases). Germline CDR1 is SGHVS and CDR2 is FNYEAQ. V was cut by 2 bases and J by 0 bases, with 10 bases left in between. The CDR3 loop spans 15 amino acids. DNA for the CDR3: TGTGCCAGCAGCTTACTAGCGAAGGACCAAGAGACCCAGTACTTC. Protein product: CASSLLAKDQETQYF. Filled out from reference TRBV7-6 and TRBJ2-5, the complete variable domain reads GAGVSQSPRYKVTKRGQDVALRCDPISGHVSLYWYRQALGQGPEFLTYFNYEAQQDKSGLPNDRFSAERPEGSISTLTIQRTEQRDSAMYRCASSLLAKDQETQYFGPGTRLLVL.

This clone appeared a single time. The rearrangement uses TRBV7-3 and TRBJ2-2; perhaps TRBD1 as D (6 bases). The germline CDR1 and CDR2 sequences are SGHTA and FQGTGA. The CDR3 runs to 12 residues. V lost 5 bases, J lost 7 bases, and 8 bases lay in between. The CDR3 DNA is TGTGCCAGCAGCCGGACAGACGGGGAGCTGTTTTTT. It is translated as CASSRTDGELFF.

The chain combines TRBV6-4 with TRBJ1-6; perhaps TRBD1 as D (5 bases). CDR3 size: 14 residues. V lost 3 bases and J 7 bases, leaving 10 bases between the germline ends. The germline V gene has CDR1 MRHNA and CDR2 SNTAGT. The CDR3 DNA is TGTGCCAGCAGTGAACATGACAGAAATTCACCCCTCCACTTT. Protein sequence: CASSEHDRNSPLHF.

The V gene is TRBV7-2, the J gene TRBJ1-1; no reliable D call. Germline assignment: CDR1 SGHTA and CDR2 FQGNSA. CDR3 length equals 15 residues. Trimming shortened V by 5 bases and J by 4 bases, and 17 bases separated the two germline ends. The CDR3 protein is CASSPGAGLSTEAFF. For the CDR3, the DNA is TGTGCCAGCAGCCCCGGCGCGGGGTTGAGCACTGAAGCTTTCTTT.

This clone was observed once. This chain links TRBV4-3 with TRBJ2-5; 7 nucleotides agree with TRBD1. The CDR3 covers 15 residues. CDR1 is LGHNA, CDR2 YSLEER, per germline. The J segment lost 4 bases and the V segment lost 1 base, leaving 6 bases of the junction unmatched. For the CDR3, the DNA is TGCGCCAGCAGCCAAGGGAGTAACAGGGGAGAGACCCAGTACTTC. Amino acid sequence: CASSQGSNRGETQYF.

In its sample, this clone was seen a few times. The chain links TRBV30 to TRBJ1-2; D is uncertain. Germline lookup yields CDR1 GTSNPN and CDR2 SVGIG (reference sequence). This CDR3 is built from 11 residues. The ends were cut back, 0 bases at V and 13 bases at J, with 12 bases in the middle. The CDR3 DNA sequence: TGTGCCTGGAGTGTACTTGGCGTCTTCACCTTC. Translated, it gives CAWSVLGVFTF.

The V and J genes are TRBV28 and TRBJ1-2; the match to TRBD1 covers 8 bases. This CDR3 is built from 15 residues. Germline V gene data show CDR1 as MDHEN and CDR2 as SYDVKM. V was clipped by 5 bases and J by 4 bases; unmatched bases: 9. The CDR3: CASSLPGQERYGYTF. DNA for the CDR3: TGTGCCAGCAGTCTCCCGGGACAGGAACGCTATGGCTACACCTTC.

This clone came up once. V is TRBV10-3 and J is TRBJ1-3; 11 bases line up with TRBD1. V was pared by 4 bases and J by 3 bases, with 8 bases of the junction left unmatched. The CDR3 has 17 residues. Per the germline V gene, CDR1 is ENHRY and CDR2 is SYGVKD. The CDR3 region has the DNA TGTGCCATCAGTGTCTGGGACAGGGGGAAATTTGGAAACACCATATATTTT. The encoded protein is CAISVWDRGKFGNTIYF.

This clone was recorded only once. The rearrangement links TRBV28 to TRBJ1-5; no firm D call. The V gene's germline CDR1 is MDHEN and CDR2 SYDVKM. The CDR3 spans 16 residues. V was pared by 3 bases and J by 3 bases, with 15 bases between. CDR3 in DNA: TGTGCCAGCAGTTTTCTCGGCCCCGGGGTCAATCAGCCCCAGCATTTT. It is translated as CASSFLGPGVNQPQHF.

This clone was seen once. V is TRBV5-1 and J is TRBJ2-5, with D possibly TRBD2 on 5 matching bases. V lost 2 bases and J 5 bases, leaving 16 bases between the germline ends. The CDR3 covers 15 residues. Germline V gene sequence: CDR1 SGHRS, CDR2 YFSETQ. CDR3: CASSLSGKTGETQYF. Here the CDR3 DNA reads TGCGCCAGCAGCTTATCGGGGAAGACGGGGGAGACCCAGTACTTC.

This clone was counted only a few times. This specimen includes other DNA sequences encoding the same CDR3. The chain is built from TRBV5-1 and TRBJ1-2; D ambiguous. This CDR3 has 13 residues. The ends were cut back, 0 bases at V and 2 bases at J, with 5 bases in the middle. Germline assignment: CDR1 SGHRS and CDR2 YFSETQ. For the CDR3, the DNA is TGCGCCAGCAGCTTGGGACAAAACTATGGCTACACCTTC. Translation: CASSLGQNYGYTF.

This chain connects TRBV7-9 to TRBJ1-2; D not resolved. The CDR3 is 14 residues long. Germline values: CDR1 SEHNR, CDR2 FQNEAQ (reference sequence). With 0 bases removed from V and 4 bases from J, the gap between germline ends came to 9 bases. Here the CDR3 DNA reads TGTGCCAGCAGCTTAGCGTTAACAGTCTATGGCTACACCTTC. This sequence encodes CASSLALTVYGYTF.

This clone was seen only once. The rearrangement joins TRBV6-2 or TRBV6-3 to TRBJ2-3; possibly TRBD1 for D (5 bases). The V end lost 1 base, the J end lost 1 base, and 9 bases lay between the germline ends. This CDR3 spans 15 amino acids. The germline gives CDR1 MNHEY, CDR2 SVGEGT. For the CDR3, the DNA is TGTGCCAGCAGTTACTTGAACAGGCGCACAGATACGCAGTATTTT. Translation gives CASSYLNRRTDTQYF.

The genes are TRBV10-1 and TRBJ2-3; TRBD1 agrees at 7 bases. CDR1 is WNHNN, CDR2 SYGVQD, per germline (reference sequence). This CDR3 has 15 residues. J was trimmed by 4 bases and V by 6 bases; bases with no gene match: 10. The CDR3 reads CASRKGTEGSDTQYF. CDR3 bases: TGCGCCAGCAGAAAGGGGACAGAGGGCTCAGATACGCAGTATTTT.